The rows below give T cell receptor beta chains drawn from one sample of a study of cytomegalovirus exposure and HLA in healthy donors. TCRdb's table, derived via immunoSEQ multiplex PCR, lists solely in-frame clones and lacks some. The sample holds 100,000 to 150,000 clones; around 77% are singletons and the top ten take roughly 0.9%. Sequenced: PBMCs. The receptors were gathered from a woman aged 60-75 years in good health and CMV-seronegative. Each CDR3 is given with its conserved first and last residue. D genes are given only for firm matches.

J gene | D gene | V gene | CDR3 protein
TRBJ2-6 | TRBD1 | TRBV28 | CASRTPQGARSGANVLTF
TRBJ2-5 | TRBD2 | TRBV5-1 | CASSLVGLADREQYF
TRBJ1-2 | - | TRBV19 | CASSIMTPQVGGYTF
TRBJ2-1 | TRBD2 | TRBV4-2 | CASSQDRFEAGGYNEQFF
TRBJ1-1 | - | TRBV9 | CASSVGTNTEAFF
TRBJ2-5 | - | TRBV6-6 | CASRGQNEETQYF
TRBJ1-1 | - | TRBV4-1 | CASSQEAGPGNTEAFF
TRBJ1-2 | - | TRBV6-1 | CASRTVNYGYTF
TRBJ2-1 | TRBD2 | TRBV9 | CASSPPGLAGGYNEQFF
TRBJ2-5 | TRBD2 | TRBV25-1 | CATAGSGRIETQYF
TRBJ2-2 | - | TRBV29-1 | CSAGRSGELFF
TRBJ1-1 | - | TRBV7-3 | CASSAMGGRNTEAFF
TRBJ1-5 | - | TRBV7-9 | CASSLVGASNQPQHF
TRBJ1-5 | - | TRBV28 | CASSLTSGGAHQPQHF
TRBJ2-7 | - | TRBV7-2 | CASSLRAVTYEQYF